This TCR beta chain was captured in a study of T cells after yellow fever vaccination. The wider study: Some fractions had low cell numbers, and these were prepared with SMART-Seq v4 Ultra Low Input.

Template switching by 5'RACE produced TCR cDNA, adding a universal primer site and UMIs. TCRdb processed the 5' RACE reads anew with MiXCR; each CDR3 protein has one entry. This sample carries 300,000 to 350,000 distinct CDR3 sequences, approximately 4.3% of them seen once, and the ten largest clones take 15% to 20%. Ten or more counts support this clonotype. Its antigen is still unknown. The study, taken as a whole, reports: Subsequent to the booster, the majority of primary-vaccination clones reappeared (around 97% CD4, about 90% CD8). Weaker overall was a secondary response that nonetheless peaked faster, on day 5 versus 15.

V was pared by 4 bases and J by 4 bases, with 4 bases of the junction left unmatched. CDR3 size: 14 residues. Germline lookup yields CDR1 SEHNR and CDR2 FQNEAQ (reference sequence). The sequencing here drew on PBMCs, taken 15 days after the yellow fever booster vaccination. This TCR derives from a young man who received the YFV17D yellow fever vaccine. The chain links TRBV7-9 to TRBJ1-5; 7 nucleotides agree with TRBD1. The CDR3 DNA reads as TGTGCCAGCAGCTCGGGGACAGTTAATCAGCCCCAGCATTTT. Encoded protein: CASSSGTVNQPQHF.